Below, 20 T cell receptor beta chains from the same sample are listed, as sequenced in a study of OX40 agonist ivuxolimab in advanced cancers. Generated by immunoSEQ multiplex PCR, the TCRdb table keeps only in-frame clones and is missing some. This sample carries some 23,000 clones, 60% to 80% of them seen once, and the ten largest clones take 9.5% to 15%. The sequencing here drew on CD4+ or CD8+ T cells sorted from blood, taken in a trial of the OX40 agonist ivuxolimab. The source of these receptors is an adult with an advanced solid tumor such as melanoma, head and neck, liver or kidney cancer.

The rearrangement links TRBV7-9 to TRBJ2-3; no reliable D call. The V gene's germline CDR1 is SEHNR and CDR2 FQNEAQ (reference sequence). The CDR3 consists of 13 residues. V was cut by 3 bases and J by 5 bases, with 9 bases left in between. The CDR3 protein is CASSLVPQDTQYF. In nucleotides, the CDR3 is TGTGCCAGCAGCTTGGTACCTCAAGATACGCAGTATTTT.

CDR3 DNA: TGCGCCAGCAGTAAGCGATCGAACACTGAAGCTTTCTTT. Amino acids: CASSKRSNTEAFF. The chain uses TRBV10-1 and TRBJ1-1; D gene ambiguous. This CDR3 has 13 amino acids. Trimming took 5 bases from V and 1 from J, leaving 8 bases between them. CDR1 and CDR2 from the germline V gene are WNHNN and SYGVQD (reference sequence).

This chain connects TRBV27 to TRBJ2-7, with D unclear. CDR3 length equals 13 residues. Deletions cut 4 bases from V and 3 bases from J, with 10 bases between. Germline values: CDR1 MNHEY, CDR2 SMNVEV (reference sequence). The CDR3 DNA follows: TGTGCCAGCAGTTCCCGGTACCTCTACGAGCAGTACTTC. It specifies CASSSRYLYEQYF.

This clone was seen a single time. The CDR3 spells CASSRDREDGYTF. The CDR3 DNA reads TGTGCCAGCAGCCGGGACAGGGAAGATGGCTACACCTTC. This chain uses TRBV6-5 with TRBJ1-2, with 9 bases identical to TRBD1. The trim removed 6 bases at V and 6 bases at J, leaving 5 bases unmatched. Per germline, CDR1 MNHEY and CDR2 SVGAGI. This CDR3 is built from 13 residues.

This chain joins TRBV11-2 and TRBJ2-3; D unclear. Trimming stripped 1 base from V and 6 bases from J, with 2 bases between. This CDR3 spans 11 amino acids. Germline CDR1 reads SGHAT; CDR2 reads FQNNGV. CDR3 DNA: TGTGCCAGCAGCTTAGGGGATACGCAGTATTTT. This sequence encodes CASSLGDTQYF.

The chain joins TRBV27 to TRBJ1-6; D possibly corresponds to TRBD1 (6 bases). V was trimmed by 7 bases and J by 10 bases, leaving 17 bases between them. Germline CDR1 reads MNHEY; CDR2 reads SMNVEV (reference sequence). The CDR3 length is 14 residues. The CDR3 region has the DNA TGTGCCAGCACCTATAGGGGGGGGATCTCACCCCTCCACTTT. Amino acids: CASTYRGGISPLHF.

The CDR3 DNA reads TGTGCCAGCAGCTTAAGACGGTCCCTAGCGGCCTACAATGAGCAGTTCTTC. It is translated as CASSLRRSLAAYNEQFF. J is TRBJ2-1 and V is TRBV11-2, with 7 bases matching TRBD2. V trimming: 2 bases; J trimming: 2 bases; junction bases outside the gene matches: 9. The germline V gene encodes CDR1 SGHAT and CDR2 FQNNGV. The CDR3 has 17 residues.

This clone was found a few times. The rearrangement links TRBV19 to TRBJ1-1; TRBD1 is a possible D gene (5 bases). From germline, CDR1 is LNHDA and CDR2 SQIVND (reference sequence). Between the trimmed V and J ends, which lost 6 bases and 1 base, there was a span of 15 bases. The CDR3 loop spans 15 amino acids. This CDR3 is CASRFLDISNTEAFF. In nucleotides, the CDR3 is TGTGCCAGTAGGTTTCTGGACATATCGAACACTGAAGCTTTCTTT.

The V gene is TRBV11-2, the J gene TRBJ2-1, with 8 bases aligning to TRBD1. The germline V gene encodes CDR1 SGHAT and CDR2 FQNNGV. The V segment lost 11 bases and the J segment 1 base; nucleotides outside the gene matches: 10. The CDR3 runs 15 residues. The CDR3 coding sequence is TGTGCCGGAAGCGGTAACAGGGGGTCCTACAATGAGCAGTTCTTC. It is translated as CAGSGNRGSYNEQFF.

The J gene is TRBJ1-1, the V gene TRBV6-1; possibly TRBD1 for D (5 bases). CDR3 length: 15 residues. CDR1 MNHNS and CDR2 SASEGT come from the germline V gene. V dropped 4 bases and J dropped 0 bases, with 12 bases sitting between them. DNA for the CDR3: TGTGCCAGCAGTGGGAGTAAGACAGTGAACACTGAAGCTTTCTTT. It is translated as CASSGSKTVNTEAFF.

This chain links TRBV7-9 with TRBJ1-2; D may be TRBD1 (6 bases). Trimming took off 1 base at V and 2 bases at J, with 11 bases between the two ends. This CDR3 contains 15 residues. Germline assignment: CDR1 SEHNR and CDR2 FQNEAQ (reference sequence). Written as DNA, the CDR3 is TGTGCCAGCAGCTTAGGGCCGGGACAAAACTATGGCTACACCTTC. It yields the protein CASSLGPGQNYGYTF.

DNA of the CDR3: TGTGCCAGCAGCTTAGCCTCCATTAACTATGGCTACACCTTC. This codes for CASSLASINYGYTF. V usage is TRBV7-9 and J usage is TRBJ1-2; no reliable D call. CDR1 is SEHNR, CDR2 FQNEAQ, per germline (reference sequence). Trimming took off 0 bases at V and 1 base at J, with 6 bases between the two ends. The CDR3 runs to 14 residues.

V is TRBV28 and J is TRBJ2-3; D gene ambiguous. The CDR3 has 14 residues. Germline lookup yields CDR1 MDHEN and CDR2 SYDVKM. V lost 3 bases to trimming and J lost 5 bases, with 12 bases between them. The chain's CDR3 is CASSLGRTVDTQYF. The CDR3, as DNA: TGTGCCAGCAGTTTGGGTAGGACGGTAGATACGCAGTATTTT. The full variable domain, rest sourced from reference TRBV28 and TRBJ2-3, is DVKVTQSSRYLVKRTGEKVFLECVQDMDHENMFWYRQDPGLGLRLIYFSYDVKMKEKGDIPEGYSVSREKKERFSLILESASTNQTSMYLCASSLGRTVDTQYFGPGTRLTVL.

The V and J genes are TRBV6-5 and TRBJ1-2, with no clear D. Germline CDR1 reads MNHEY; CDR2 reads SVGAGI. The germline V and J ends were trimmed by 3 bases and 2 bases, with 10 bases remaining between them. This CDR3 has 14 residues. The CDR3 region is CASSYSATNYGYTF. In nucleotides, the CDR3 is TGTGCCAGCAGTTATTCGGCGACCAACTATGGCTACACCTTC.

This clone was seen a handful of times. This chain joins TRBV2 and TRBJ1-1; 9 bases are a match to TRBD1. V gave up 10 bases and J gave up 8 bases; unmatched junction bases: 17. Per germline, CDR1 SNHLY and CDR2 FYNNEI. This CDR3 region has 15 residues. The DNA of the CDR3 is TGTGCCACCTGGACAGGGGAAGAGGTGAGGAAGGAAGCTTTCTTT. This encodes CATWTGEEVRKEAFF. The full variable domain, with the rest looked up from reference TRBV2 and TRBJ1-1, is EPEVTQTPSHQVTQMGQEVILRCVPISNHLYFYWYRQILGQKVEFLVSFYNNEISEKSEIFDDQFSVERPDGSNFTLKIRSTKLEDSAMYFCATWTGEEVRKEAFFGQGTRLTVV.

The V gene is TRBV6-1, the J gene TRBJ1-5; TRBD1 matches at 9 bases. The V gene's germline CDR1 is MNHNS and CDR2 SASEGT. With V trimmed by 5 bases and J by 7 bases, 9 bases remained unmatched. The CDR3 contains 15 residues. The CDR3 region is CASSLLQGADQPQHF. The CDR3 DNA is TGTGCCAGCAGTCTATTACAGGGGGCGGACCAGCCCCAGCATTTT.

The genes are TRBV18 and TRBJ2-6, with D perhaps matching TRBD1 (6 bases). The CDR3 length is 15 residues. Looked up from germline, CDR1 is KGHSH and CDR2 is LQKENI. V shed 5 bases and J shed 0 bases, with 8 bases lying between them. CDR3 DNA sequence: TGTGCCAGCTCAGGGGGACACTCTGGGGCCAACGTCCTGACTTTC. It encodes CASSGGHSGANVLTF.

The genes are TRBV5-1 and TRBJ2-7; 8 positions match TRBD1. Looked up from germline, CDR1 is SGHRS and CDR2 is YFSETQ. J lost 0 bases, V lost 2 bases, and 4 bases had no gene match. This CDR3 is 15 amino acids long. The CDR3: CASSLTGGNSYEQYF. The CDR3 nucleotides read TGCGCCAGCAGCTTAACAGGGGGAAACTCCTACGAGCAGTACTTC.

The chain is built from TRBV6-1 and TRBJ2-6, with no clear D. The CDR3 spans 12 residues. The germline V gene has CDR1 MNHNS and CDR2 SASEGT. Trimming left V 7 bases short and J 3 bases short, with 4 bases between. The CDR3 loop reads CASNGGANVLTF. CDR3 nucleotides: TGTGCCAGCAACGGTGGGGCCAACGTCCTGACTTTC.

This clone was recorded once. This chain uses TRBV21-1 with TRBJ1-6. TRBV21-1 is a pseudogene. The CDR3 length is 16 residues. The CDR3 here is CASSKRPRGGGSPLHF. CDR3 coding DNA: TGTGCCAGCAGCAAAAGACCGAGAGGAGGGGGATCACCCCTCCACTTT.